This T cell receptor beta chain was captured by sequencing in a study of T-cell reconstitution after alpha-beta-depleted transplantation in children. A library of TCRbeta sequences, prepared with unique molecular identifiers, was generated. Each CDR3 protein is one row after TCRdb ran MiXCR on the PCR reads. The data contain roughly 500,000 distinct CDR3 sequences, 30% to 35% of them seen just once; the ten biggest clones take up around 2.3%. This clonotype has only a few counts. Germline V lookup: CDR1 MNHEY, CDR2 SVGEGT. The CDR3 consists of 14 residues. V was pared by 7 bases and J by 1 base, with 11 bases between.

The sequence was obtained from a human donor who donated a stem cell graft to a child with aplastic anemia. The source material was PBMCs from the stem cell graft donor, sampled from the stem cell graft. The chain joins TRBV6-2 or TRBV6-3 to TRBJ1-5; D possibly corresponds to TRBD1 (5 bases). The CDR3 here is CASNDRDSNQPQHF. CDR3 DNA sequence: TGTGCCAGCAACGACCGGGACAGCAATCAGCCCCAGCATTTT.